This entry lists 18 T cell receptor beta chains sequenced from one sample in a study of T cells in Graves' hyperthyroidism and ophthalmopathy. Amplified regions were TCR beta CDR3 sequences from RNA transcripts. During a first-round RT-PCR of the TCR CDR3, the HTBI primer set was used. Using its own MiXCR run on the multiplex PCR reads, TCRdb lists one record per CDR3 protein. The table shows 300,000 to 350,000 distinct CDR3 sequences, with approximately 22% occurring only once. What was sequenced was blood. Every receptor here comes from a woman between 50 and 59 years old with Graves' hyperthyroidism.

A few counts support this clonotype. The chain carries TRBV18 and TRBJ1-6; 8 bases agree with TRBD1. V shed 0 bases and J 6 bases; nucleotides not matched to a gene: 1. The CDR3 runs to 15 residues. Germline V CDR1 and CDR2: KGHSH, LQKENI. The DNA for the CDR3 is TGTGCCAGCTCACCACCGACAGGGGCTAATTCACCCCTCCACTTT. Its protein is CASSPPTGANSPLHF.

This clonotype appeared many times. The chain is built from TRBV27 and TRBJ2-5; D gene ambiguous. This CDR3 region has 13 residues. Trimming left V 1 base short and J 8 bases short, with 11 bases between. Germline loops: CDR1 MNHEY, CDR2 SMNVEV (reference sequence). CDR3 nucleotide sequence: TGTGCCAGCAGTTTATACCCCGAACGTACCCAGTACTTC. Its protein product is CASSLYPERTQYF.

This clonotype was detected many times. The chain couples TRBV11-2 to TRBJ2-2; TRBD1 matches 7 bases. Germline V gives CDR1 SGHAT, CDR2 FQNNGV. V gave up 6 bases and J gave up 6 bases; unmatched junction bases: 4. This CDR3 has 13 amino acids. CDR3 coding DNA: TGTGCCAGCAGTCGACAGGGAGCCGGGGAGCTGTTTTTT. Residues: CASSRQGAGELFF.

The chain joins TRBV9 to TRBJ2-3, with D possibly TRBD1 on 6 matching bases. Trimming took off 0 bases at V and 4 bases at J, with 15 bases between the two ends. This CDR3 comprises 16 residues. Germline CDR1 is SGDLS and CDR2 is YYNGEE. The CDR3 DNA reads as TGTGCCAGCAGCGTAGCTGGCCAGGGGATCTCAGATACGCAGTATTTT. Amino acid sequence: CASSVAGQGISDTQYF.

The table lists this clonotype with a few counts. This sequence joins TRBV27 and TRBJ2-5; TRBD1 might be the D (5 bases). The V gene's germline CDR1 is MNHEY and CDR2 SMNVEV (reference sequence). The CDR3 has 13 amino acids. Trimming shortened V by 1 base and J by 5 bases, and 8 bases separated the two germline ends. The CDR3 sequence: CASSLFPGETQYF. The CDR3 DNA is TGTGCCAGCAGTTTATTTCCAGGGGAGACCCAGTACTTC.

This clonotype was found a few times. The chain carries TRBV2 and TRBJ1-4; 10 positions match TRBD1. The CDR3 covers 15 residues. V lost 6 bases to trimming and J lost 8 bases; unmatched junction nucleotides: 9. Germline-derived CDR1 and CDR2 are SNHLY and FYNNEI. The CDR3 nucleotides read TGTGCCAGCAGACTGGGGGACAGGGGTATGGAAAAACTGTTTTTT. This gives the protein CASRLGDRGMEKLFF.

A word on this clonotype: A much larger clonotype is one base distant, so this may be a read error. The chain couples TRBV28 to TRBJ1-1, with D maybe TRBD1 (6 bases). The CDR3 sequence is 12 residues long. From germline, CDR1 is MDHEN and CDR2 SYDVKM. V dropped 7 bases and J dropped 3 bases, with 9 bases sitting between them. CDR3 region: CASNQGHTEAFF. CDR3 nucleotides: TGTGCCAGCAACCAGGGGCACACTGAAGCTTTCTTT. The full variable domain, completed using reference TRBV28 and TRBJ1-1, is DVKVTQSSRYLVKRTGEKVFLECVQDMDHENMFWYRQDPGLGLRLIYFSYDVKMKEKGDIPEGYSVSREKKERFSLILESASTNQTSMYLCASNQGHTEAFFGQGTRLTVV.

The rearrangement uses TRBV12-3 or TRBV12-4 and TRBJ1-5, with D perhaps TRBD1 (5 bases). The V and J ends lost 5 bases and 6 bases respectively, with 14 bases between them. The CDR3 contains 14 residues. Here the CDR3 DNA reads TGTGCCAGCAGTAACCAGGGCGGCGGTCAGCCCCAGCATTTT. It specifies CASSNQGGGQPQHF.

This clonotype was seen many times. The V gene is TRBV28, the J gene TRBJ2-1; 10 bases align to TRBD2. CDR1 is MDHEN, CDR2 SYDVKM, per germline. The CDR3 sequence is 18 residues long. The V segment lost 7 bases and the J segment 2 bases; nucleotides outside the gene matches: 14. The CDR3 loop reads CASMHGFRTSGAYNEQFF. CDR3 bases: TGTGCCAGCATGCATGGGTTTCGGACTAGCGGAGCCTACAATGAGCAGTTCTTC.

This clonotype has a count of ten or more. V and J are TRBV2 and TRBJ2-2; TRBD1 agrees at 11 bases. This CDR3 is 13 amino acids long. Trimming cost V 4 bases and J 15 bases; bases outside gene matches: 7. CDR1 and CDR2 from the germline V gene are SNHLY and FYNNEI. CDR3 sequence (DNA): TGTGCCAGCAGTGTGCGGACAGGGGGCTTTATGTTTTTT. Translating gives CASSVRTGGFMFF.

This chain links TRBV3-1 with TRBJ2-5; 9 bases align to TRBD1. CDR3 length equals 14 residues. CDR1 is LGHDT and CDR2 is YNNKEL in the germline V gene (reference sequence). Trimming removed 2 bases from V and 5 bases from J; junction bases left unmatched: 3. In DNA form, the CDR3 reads TGTGCCAGCAGCCAAAACAGGGGGCCGGAGACCCAGTACTTC. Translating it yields CASSQNRGPETQYF.

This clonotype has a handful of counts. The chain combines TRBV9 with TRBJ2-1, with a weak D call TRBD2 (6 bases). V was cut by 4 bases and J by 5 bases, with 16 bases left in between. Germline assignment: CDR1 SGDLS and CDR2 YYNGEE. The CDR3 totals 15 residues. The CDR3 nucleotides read TGTGCCAGCAGCCCGGACTACTACGGAGACAATGAGCAGTTCTTC. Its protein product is CASSPDYYGDNEQFF.

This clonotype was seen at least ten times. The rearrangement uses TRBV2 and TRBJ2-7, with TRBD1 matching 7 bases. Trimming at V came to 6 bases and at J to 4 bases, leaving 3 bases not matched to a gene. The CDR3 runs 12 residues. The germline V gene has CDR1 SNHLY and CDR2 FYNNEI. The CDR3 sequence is CASSVRGYEQYF. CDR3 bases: TGTGCCAGCAGCGTCAGGGGGTACGAGCAGTACTTC.

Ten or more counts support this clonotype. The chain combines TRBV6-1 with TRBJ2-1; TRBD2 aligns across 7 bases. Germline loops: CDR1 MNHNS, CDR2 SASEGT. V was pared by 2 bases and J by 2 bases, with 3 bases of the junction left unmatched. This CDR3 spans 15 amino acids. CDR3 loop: CASSERGVAYNEQFF. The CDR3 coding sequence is TGTGCCAGCAGTGAACGGGGGGTGGCCTACAATGAGCAGTTCTTC.

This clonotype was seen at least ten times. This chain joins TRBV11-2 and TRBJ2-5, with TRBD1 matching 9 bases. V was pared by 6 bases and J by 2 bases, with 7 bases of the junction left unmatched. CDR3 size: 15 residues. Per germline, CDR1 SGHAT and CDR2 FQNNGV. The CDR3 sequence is CASSAGTGRQETQYF. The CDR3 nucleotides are TGTGCCAGCAGTGCCGGGACAGGGAGACAAGAGACCCAGTACTTC.

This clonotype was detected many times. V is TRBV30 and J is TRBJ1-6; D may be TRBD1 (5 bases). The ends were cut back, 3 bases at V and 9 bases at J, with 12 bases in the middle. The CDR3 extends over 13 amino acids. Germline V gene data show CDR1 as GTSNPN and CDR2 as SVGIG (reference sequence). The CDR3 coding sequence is TGTGCCTGGAGGTCGGGGCTTCGTTCACCCCTCCACTTT. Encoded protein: CAWRSGLRSPLHF.

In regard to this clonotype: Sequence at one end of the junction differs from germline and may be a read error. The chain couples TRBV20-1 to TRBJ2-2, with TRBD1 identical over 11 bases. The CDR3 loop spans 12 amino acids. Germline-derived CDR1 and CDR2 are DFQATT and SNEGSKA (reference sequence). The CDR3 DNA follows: TGCAGTGCTGTCTGGGACAGGGGGGAACTGTTTTTT. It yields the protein CSAVWDRGELFF.

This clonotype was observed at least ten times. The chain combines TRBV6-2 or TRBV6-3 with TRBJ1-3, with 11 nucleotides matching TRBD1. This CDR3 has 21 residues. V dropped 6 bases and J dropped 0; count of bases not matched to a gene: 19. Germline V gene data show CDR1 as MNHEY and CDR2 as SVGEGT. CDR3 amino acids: CASRDSRTGGFNPYSGNTIYF. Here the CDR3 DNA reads TGTGCCAGCAGGGACTCCCGGACAGGGGGCTTTAATCCCTACTCTGGAAACACCATATATTTT.